This T cell receptor (beta chain) was recorded in a study of neurological immune-mediated disorders. As for time point: longitudinal time-point 3. Regarding this clonotype: Its specificity is unknown. Compared with germline, one end of the junction differs, possibly owing to a read error.

Broader study findings: While HTLV-1-associated myelopathy showed the greatest TCR clonal expansion, multiple sclerosis showed the least, falling below healthy controls.

Each TCR transcript was tagged with a 10-nucleotide random UMI during 5'RACE. Each sequencing run yielded over 190 million TCR-beta sequences from 15-18 subjects. TCRdb passed the 5' RACE reads through MiXCR, listing each CDR3 protein once. The data show about 45,000 distinct CDR3 sequences, with less than 15% seen just once and approximately 10% held by the top ten. CDR1 is LGHDT, CDR2 YNNKEL, per germline (reference sequence). The CDR3 spans 14 residues. The receptor's source is a young man in good health. The chain recombines TRBV3-1 with TRBJ1-4, with 8 bases fitting TRBD1. The sequenced material came from PBMCs. CDR3 coding DNA: TGTGCCAGTAGCCAAGGGAGGACAGGGAGAAATCTGTTTTTT. It specifies CASSQGRTGRNLFF.